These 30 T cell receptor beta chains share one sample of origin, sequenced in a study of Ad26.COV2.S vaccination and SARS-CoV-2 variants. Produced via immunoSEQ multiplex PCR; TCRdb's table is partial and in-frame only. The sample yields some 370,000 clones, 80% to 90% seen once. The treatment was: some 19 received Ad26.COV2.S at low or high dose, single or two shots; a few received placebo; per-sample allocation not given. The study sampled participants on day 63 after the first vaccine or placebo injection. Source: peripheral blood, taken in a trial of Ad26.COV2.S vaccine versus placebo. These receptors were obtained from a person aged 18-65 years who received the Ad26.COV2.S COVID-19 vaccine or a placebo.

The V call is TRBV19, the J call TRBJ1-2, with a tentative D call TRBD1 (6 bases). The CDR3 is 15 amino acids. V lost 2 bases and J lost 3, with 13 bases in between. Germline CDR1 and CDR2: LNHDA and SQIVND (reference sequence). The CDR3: CASSISQGRDYGYTF. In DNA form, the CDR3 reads TGTGCCAGTAGTATATCCCAGGGGCGCGACTATGGCTACACCTTC.

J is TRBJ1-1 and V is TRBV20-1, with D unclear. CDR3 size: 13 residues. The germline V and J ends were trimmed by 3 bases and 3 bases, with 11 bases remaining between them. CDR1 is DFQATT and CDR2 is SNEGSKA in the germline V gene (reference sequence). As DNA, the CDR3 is TGCAGTGCTAGTGGGTCCGGTTACACTGAAGCTTTCTTT. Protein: CSASGSGYTEAFF.

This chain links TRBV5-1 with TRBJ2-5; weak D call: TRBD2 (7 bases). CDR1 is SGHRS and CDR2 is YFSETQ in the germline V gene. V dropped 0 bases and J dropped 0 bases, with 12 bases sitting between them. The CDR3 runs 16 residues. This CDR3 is CASSLARGAYQETQYF. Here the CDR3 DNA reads TGCGCCAGCAGCTTGGCCCGGGGGGCTTACCAAGAGACCCAGTACTTC.

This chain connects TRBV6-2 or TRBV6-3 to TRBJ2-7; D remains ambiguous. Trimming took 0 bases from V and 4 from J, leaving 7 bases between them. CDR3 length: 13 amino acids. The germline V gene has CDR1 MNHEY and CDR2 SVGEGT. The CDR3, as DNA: TGTGCCAGCAGTTACTCGAAGGGTTACGAGCAGTACTTC. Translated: CASSYSKGYEQYF.

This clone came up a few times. In DNA, the CDR3 is TGCGCCAGCAGCTATCCCGAAGGGCGGGAAGCTTTCTTT. It translates to CASSYPEGREAFF. The gene calls are TRBV5-1 and TRBJ1-1; D gene ambiguous. The CDR3 is 13 amino acids. Deletions cut 3 bases from V and 8 bases from J, with 14 bases between. Germline-derived CDR1 and CDR2 are SGHRS and YFSETQ.

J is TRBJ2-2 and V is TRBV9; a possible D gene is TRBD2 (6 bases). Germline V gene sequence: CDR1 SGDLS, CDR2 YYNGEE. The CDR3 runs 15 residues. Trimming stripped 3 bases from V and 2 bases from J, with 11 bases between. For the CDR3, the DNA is TGTGCCAGCAGCGCCCGGGACTTCAACACCGGGGAGCTGTTTTTT. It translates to CASSARDFNTGELFF. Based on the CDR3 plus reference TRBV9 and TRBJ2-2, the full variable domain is DSGVTQTPKHLITATGQRVTLRCSPRSGDLSVYWYQQSLDQGLQFLIQYYNGEERAKGNILERFSAQQFPDLHSELNLSSLELGDSALYFCASSARDFNTGELFFGEGSRLTVL.

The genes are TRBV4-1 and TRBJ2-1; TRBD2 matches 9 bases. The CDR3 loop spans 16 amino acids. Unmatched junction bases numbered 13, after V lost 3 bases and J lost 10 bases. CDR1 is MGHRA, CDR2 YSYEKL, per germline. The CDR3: CASSHSGGTSQNEQFF. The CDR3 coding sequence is TGCGCCAGCAGCCATTCGGGAGGGACTAGCCAAAACGAGCAGTTCTTC.

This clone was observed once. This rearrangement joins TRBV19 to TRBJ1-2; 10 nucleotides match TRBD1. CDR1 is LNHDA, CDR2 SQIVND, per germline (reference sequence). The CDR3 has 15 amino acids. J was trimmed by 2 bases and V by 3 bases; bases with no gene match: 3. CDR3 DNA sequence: TGTGCCAGTAGTATGGGGGACAGGGGAAACTATGGCTACACCTTC. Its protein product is CASSMGDRGNYGYTF.

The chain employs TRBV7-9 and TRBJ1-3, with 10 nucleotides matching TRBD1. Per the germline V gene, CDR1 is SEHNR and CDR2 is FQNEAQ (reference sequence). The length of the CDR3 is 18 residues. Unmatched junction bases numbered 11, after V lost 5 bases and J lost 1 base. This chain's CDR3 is CASSPGQGVVISGNTIYF. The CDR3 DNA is TGTGCCAGCAGCCCTGGACAGGGGGTGGTAATTTCTGGAAACACCATATATTTT.

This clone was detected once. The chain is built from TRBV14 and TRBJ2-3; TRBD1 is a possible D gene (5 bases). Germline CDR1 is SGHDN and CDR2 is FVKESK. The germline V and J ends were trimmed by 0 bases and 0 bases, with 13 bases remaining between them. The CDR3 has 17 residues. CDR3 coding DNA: TGTGCCAGCAGCCAAGATAGGGGCGCTAGGAGCACAGATACGCAGTATTTT. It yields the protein CASSQDRGARSTDTQYF. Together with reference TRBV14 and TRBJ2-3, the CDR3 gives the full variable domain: EAGVTQFPSHSVIEKGQTVTLRCDPISGHDNLYWYRRVMGKEIKFLLHFVKESKQDESGMPNNRFLAERTGGTYSTLKVQPAELEDSGVYFCASSQDRGARSTDTQYFGPGTRLTVL.

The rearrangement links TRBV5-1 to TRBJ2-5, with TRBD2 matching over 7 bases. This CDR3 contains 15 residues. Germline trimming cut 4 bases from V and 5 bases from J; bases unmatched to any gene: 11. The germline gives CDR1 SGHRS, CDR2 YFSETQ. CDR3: CASSDPGGSGETQYF. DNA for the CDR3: TGCGCCAGCAGCGACCCCGGCGGGAGTGGGGAGACCCAGTACTTC.

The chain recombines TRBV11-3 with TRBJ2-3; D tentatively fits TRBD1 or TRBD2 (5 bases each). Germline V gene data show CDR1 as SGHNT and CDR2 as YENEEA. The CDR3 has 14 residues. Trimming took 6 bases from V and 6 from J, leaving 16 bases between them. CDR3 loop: CASRVRDAPDTQYF. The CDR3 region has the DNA TGTGCCAGCAGAGTCCGGGACGCCCCGGATACGCAGTATTTT.

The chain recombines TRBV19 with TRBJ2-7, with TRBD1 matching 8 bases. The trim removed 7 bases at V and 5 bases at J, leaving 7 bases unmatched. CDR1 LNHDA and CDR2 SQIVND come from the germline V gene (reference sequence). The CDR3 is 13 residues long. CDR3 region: CASIGQGSHEQYF. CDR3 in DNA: TGTGCCAGTATAGGACAGGGCAGCCACGAGCAGTACTTC.

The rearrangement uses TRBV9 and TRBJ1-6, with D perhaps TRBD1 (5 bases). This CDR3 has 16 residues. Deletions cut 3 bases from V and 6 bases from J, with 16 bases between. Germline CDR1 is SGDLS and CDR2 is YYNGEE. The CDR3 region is CASSAGGTRGNSPLHF. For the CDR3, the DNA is TGTGCCAGCAGCGCCGGGGGGACGAGGGGTAATTCACCCCTCCACTTT.

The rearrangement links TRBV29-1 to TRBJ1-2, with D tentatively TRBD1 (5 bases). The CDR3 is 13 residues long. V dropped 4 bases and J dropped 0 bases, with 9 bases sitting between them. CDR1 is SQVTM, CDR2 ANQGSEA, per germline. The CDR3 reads CSVARAANYGYTF. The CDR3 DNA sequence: TGCAGCGTTGCCAGGGCCGCTAACTATGGCTACACCTTC.

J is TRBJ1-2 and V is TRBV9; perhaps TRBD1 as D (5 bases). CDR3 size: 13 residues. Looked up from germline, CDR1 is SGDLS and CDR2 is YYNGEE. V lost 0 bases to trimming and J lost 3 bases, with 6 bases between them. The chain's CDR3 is CASSVEGYYGYTF. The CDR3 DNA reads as TGTGCCAGCAGCGTAGAGGGGTACTATGGCTACACCTTC.

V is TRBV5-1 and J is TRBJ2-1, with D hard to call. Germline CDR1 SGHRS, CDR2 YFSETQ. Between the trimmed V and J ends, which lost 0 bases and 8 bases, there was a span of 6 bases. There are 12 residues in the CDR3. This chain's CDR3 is CASSLGVDEQFF. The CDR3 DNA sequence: TGCGCCAGCAGCTTGGGCGTAGATGAGCAGTTCTTC.

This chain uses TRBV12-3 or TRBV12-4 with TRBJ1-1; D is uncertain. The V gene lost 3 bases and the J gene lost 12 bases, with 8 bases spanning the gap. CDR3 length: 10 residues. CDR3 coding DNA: TGTGCCAGCAGTTTGAGGAGACCTTTCTTT. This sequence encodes CASSLRRPFF.

The CDR3 region has the DNA TGTGCCGGGGGACAGGGCACACTTGAAGCTTTCTTT. Protein sequence: CAGGQGTLEAFF. The chain recombines TRBV7-9 with TRBJ1-1; TRBD1 matches 9 bases. CDR3 size: 12 residues. V was clipped by 11 bases and J by 7 bases; unmatched bases: 8. Germline CDR1 reads SEHNR; CDR2 reads FQNEAQ (reference sequence).

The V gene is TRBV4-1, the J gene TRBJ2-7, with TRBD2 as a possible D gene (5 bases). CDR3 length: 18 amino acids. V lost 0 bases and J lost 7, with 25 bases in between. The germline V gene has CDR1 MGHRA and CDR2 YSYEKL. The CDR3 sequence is CASSQDRSRTSLISEQYF. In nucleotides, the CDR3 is TGCGCCAGCAGCCAAGATCGCAGCAGGACTTCTCTAATTTCAGAGCAGTACTTC.

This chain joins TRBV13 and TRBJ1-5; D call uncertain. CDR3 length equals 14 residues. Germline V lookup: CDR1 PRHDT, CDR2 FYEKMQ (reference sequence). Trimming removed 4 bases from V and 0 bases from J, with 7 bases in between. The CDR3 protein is CASSSRNSNQPQHF. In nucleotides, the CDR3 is TGTGCCAGCAGCTCCCGGAATAGCAATCAGCCCCAGCATTTT.

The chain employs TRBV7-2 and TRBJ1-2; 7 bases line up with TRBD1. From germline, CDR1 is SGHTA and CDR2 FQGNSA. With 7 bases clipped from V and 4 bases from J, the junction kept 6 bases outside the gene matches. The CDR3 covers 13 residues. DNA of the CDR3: TGTGCCAGCATAACAGACAGGGTCTATGGCTACACCTTC. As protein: CASITDRVYGYTF.

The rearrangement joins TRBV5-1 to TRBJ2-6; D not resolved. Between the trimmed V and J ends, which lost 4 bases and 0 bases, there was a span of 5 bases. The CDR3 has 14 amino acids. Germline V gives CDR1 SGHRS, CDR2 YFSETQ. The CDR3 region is CASSGSSGANVLTF. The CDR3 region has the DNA TGCGCCAGCAGCGGTAGCTCTGGGGCCAACGTCCTGACTTTC.

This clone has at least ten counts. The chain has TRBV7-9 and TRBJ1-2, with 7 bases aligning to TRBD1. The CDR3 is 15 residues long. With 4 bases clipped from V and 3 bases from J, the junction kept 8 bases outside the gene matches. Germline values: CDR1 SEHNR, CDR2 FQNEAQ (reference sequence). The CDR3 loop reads CASSSRDTGDYGYTF. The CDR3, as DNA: TGTGCCAGCAGCTCACGGGACACAGGGGACTATGGCTACACCTTC.

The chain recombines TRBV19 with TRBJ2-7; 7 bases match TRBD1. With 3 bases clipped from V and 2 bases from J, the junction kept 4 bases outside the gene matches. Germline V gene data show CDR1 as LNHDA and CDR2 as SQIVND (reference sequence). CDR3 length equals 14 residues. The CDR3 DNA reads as TGTGCCAGTAGTATTACTCAGGGGGCCTACGAGCAGTACTTC. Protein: CASSITQGAYEQYF.

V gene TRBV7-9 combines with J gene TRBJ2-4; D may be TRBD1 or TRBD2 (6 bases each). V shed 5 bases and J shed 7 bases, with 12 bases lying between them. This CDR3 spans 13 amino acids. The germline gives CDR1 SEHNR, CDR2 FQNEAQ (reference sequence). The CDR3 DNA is TGTGCCAGCAGCGTCCGGGGGCGCAACATTCAGTACTTC. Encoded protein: CASSVRGRNIQYF. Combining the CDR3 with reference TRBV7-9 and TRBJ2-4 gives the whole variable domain DTGVSQNPRHKITKRGQNVTFRCDPISEHNRLYWYRQTLGQGPEFLTYFQNEAQLEKSRLLSDRFSAERPKGSFSTLEIQRTEQGDSAMYLCASSVRGRNIQYFGAGTRLSVL.

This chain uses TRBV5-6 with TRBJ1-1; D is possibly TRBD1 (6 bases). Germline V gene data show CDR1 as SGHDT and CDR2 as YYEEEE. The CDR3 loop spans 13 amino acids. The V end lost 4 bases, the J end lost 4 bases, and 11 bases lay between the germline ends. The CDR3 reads CASSEGGGTEAFF. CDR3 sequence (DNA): TGTGCCAGCAGCGAAGGGGGTGGCACTGAAGCTTTCTTT.

CDR3 sequence (DNA): TGTGCCAGCAGCCATGGCCGACTAGCGGGGAGCACAGATACGCAGTATTTT. Translated, it gives CASSHGRLAGSTDTQYF. The J gene is TRBJ2-3, the V gene TRBV11-2; 11 nucleotides line up with TRBD2. Germline CDR1 is SGHAT and CDR2 is FQNNGV. V lost 5 bases and J lost 0; bases outside the gene matches: 7. The CDR3 is 17 residues long.

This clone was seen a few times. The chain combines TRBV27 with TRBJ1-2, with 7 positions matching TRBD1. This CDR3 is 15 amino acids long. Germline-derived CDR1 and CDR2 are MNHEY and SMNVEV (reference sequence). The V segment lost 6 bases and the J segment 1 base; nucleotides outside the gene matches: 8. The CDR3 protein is CASRKGTVDNYGYTF. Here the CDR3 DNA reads TGTGCCAGCAGAAAAGGGACAGTAGATAACTATGGCTACACCTTC.

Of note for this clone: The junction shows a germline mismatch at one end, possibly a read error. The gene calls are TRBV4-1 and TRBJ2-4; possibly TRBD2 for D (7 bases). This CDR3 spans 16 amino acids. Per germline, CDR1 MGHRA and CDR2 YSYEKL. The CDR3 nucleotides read TGCGCCCGCAGCCAAGATGGGCGGGGGAGGGGGGACATTCAGTACTTC. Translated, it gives CARSQDGRGRGDIQYF.